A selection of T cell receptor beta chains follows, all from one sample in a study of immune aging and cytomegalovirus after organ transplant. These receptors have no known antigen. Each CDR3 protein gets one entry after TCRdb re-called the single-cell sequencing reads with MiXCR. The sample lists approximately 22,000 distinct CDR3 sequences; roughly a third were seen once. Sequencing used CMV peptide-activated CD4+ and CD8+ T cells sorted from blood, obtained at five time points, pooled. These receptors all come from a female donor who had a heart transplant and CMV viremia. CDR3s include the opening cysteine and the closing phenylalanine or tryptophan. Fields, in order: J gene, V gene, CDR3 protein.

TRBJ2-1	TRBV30	CAWSVRRGRLNEQFF
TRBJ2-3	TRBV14	CASSQDLGRPPDTQYF
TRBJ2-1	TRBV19	CASPGKDYNEQFF
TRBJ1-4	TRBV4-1	CASSQVMTDNEKLFF
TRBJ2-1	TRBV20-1	CSALDSSGQFF
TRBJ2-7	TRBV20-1	CSARASPGEQYF
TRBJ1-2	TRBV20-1	CSARQGEDYGYTF
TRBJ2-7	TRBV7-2	CASTKQGGNYKQYF
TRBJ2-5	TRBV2	CASLQTRTSGRAGTQYF
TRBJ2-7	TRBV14	CASSQDDRSTLIAGGGEQYF
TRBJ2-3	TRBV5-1	CARSAGDWGQYF
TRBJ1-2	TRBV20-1	CSARDSANYGYTF
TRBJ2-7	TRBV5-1	CASSWQARTNPWTSGSSYEQYF
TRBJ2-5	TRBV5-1	CASSLAEGRQQETQYF
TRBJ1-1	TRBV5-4	CASSPWTGITMNTEAFF
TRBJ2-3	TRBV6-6	CASRGAAGSTDTQYF
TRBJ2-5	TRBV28	CASSFLRVGKETQYF
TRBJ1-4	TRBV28	CASRDLTDRRKLSF